This T cell receptor (beta chain) appears in the sequencing data of a study of technical replicates of blood from a handful of donors. CDR3 size: 17 residues. V gave up 1 base and J gave up 0 bases, with 16 bases separating them. The V gene's germline CDR1 is GTSNPN and CDR2 SVGIG (reference sequence). Data came from immunoSEQ multiplex PCR; TCRdb stores just in-frame clones and leaves some out. The sample records 95,000 to 100,000 clones, more than 90% being singletons. The rearrangement links TRBV30 to TRBJ2-1, with a tentative D call TRBD2 (6 bases). The material sequenced was T cells isolated from PBMCs. This receptor was identified in a human donor in good health. This CDR3 is CAWSESSALSSYNEQFF. Here the CDR3 DNA reads TGTGCCTGGAGTGAGTCTAGCGCCTTGAGCTCCTACAATGAGCAGTTCTTC.